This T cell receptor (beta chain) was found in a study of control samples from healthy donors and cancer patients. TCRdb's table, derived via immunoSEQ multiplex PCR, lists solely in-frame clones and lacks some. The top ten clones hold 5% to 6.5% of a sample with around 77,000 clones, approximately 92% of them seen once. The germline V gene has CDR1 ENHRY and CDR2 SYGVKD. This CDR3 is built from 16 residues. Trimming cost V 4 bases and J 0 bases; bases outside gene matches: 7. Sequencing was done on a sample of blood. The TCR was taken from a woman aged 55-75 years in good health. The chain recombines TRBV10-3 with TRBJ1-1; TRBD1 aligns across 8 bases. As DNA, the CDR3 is TGTGCCATCAGTGCCGGACAGGGCCCAATGAACACTGAAGCTTTCTTT. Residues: CAISAGQGPMNTEAFF.